The 7 T cell receptor beta chains in this list originate from one sample, sequenced in a study of post-analysis software for immune sequencing data. Findings and caveats of the study: The five TRBV segments detected at higher frequency in patients than in controls included TRBV5-6, TRBV5-1 and TRBV20-1.

Their cognate antigens are unknown. Unique-molecular-identifier-tagged TCR beta cDNA libraries were used. TCRdb reanalysed the PCR reads using MiXCR and keeps one entry per CDR3 protein. The data show about 770,000 distinct CDR3 sequences, around 42% seen once. The sample taken for sequencing was blood. These receptors originate from a girl aged 10 to 17 with multiple sclerosis.

V usage is TRBV20-1 and J usage is TRBJ2-7; D unclear. This CDR3 is built from 12 residues. Trimming took 3 bases from V and 2 from J, leaving 8 bases between them. Looked up from germline, CDR1 is DFQATT and CDR2 is SNEGSKA (reference sequence). CDR3 DNA sequence: TGCAGTGCTAGGGATCCTACCTACGAGCAGTACTTC. As protein: CSARDPTYEQYF.

This clonotype was observed a few times. The J gene is TRBJ1-5, the V gene TRBV28; TRBD1 matches at 7 bases. CDR3 length: 15 amino acids. Per the germline V gene, CDR1 is MDHEN and CDR2 is SYDVKM. Trimming took 6 bases from V and 2 from J; bases not matched to a gene: 7. In DNA, the CDR3 is TGTGCCAGCAGAGAGGGGGCCCTTGGCAATCAGCCCCAGCATTTT. It translates to CASREGALGNQPQHF. Variable domain in full (rest from reference TRBV28 and TRBJ1-5): DVKVTQSSRYLVKRTGEKVFLECVQDMDHENMFWYRQDPGLGLRLIYFSYDVKMKEKGDIPEGYSVSREKKERFSLILESASTNQTSMYLCASREGALGNQPQHFGDGTRLSIL.

The chain carries TRBV13 and TRBJ1-2; D is perhaps TRBD1 (5 bases). The CDR3 spans 13 residues. The V and J ends lost 3 bases and 3 bases respectively, with 8 bases between them. The germline V gene encodes CDR1 PRHDT and CDR2 FYEKMQ (reference sequence). CDR3 DNA: TGTGCCAGCAGCTTGGAGGGGTACTATGGCTACACCTTC. This sequence encodes CASSLEGYYGYTF.

This clonotype was counted at least ten times. The chain recombines TRBV24-1 with TRBJ2-7; TRBD2 agrees at 11 bases. The ends lost 8 bases at V and 4 bases at J; junction bases unmatched: 12. This CDR3 is built from 16 residues. Germline V lookup: CDR1 KGHDR, CDR2 SFDVKD. CDR3 bases: TGTGCCACCATCGAAGGGAGGCTAGCGGGAGGATACGAGCAGTACTTC. As protein: CATIEGRLAGGYEQYF.

V gene TRBV7-9 combines with J gene TRBJ2-4; D remains ambiguous. V was trimmed by 0 bases and J by 2 bases, leaving 5 bases between them. The CDR3 spans 14 residues. Per germline, CDR1 SEHNR and CDR2 FQNEAQ (reference sequence). CDR3 sequence: CASSLAETKNIQYF. The DNA of the CDR3 is TGTGCCAGCAGCTTAGCGGAGACCAAAAACATTCAGTACTTC.

This chain links TRBV20-1 with TRBJ2-3, with 7 positions matching TRBD2. Germline lookup yields CDR1 DFQATT and CDR2 SNEGSKA (reference sequence). After removal of 3 bases from V and 2 bases from J, the junction contained 5 bases not matched to a gene. The CDR3 totals 14 residues. CDR3 coding DNA: TGCAGTGCTAGGCCCCGGGACTACACAGATACGCAGTATTTT. Its translation: CSARPRDYTDTQYF.

This clonotype has a handful of counts. The chain has TRBV4-1 and TRBJ2-7; TRBD1 matches 9 bases. This CDR3 region has 16 residues. V shed 0 bases, J shed 3 bases, and the junction held 6 bases outside the gene matches. CDR1 and CDR2 (germline): MGHRA, YSYEKL. The CDR3 nucleotides read TGCGCCAGCAGCCAAGATCCGGACAGGGGTTTCTACGAGCAGTACTTC. Encoded protein: CASSQDPDRGFYEQYF.